This T cell receptor (beta chain) emerged from a study of shared clonotypes between healthy human individuals. Trimming pared 0 bases from V and 4 bases from J, leaving 12 bases between. The CDR3 covers 15 residues. Per germline, CDR1 MRHNA and CDR2 SNTAGT. General observations from the study: At large depth, rarefaction still showed sorted-subset sequencing to be incomplete.

A word on this clone: Its antigen is still unknown.

Sequencing was performed with immunoSEQ multiplex PCR; in TCRdb, only in-frame clones are kept and a portion is missing. The profile shows a few million clones, roughly 93% of them singletons. The sequencing input was naive CD4+ T cells from PBMCs. Sample subset: CD45RA+ positively selected. This sequence was found in a man between 18 and 35 years old in good health. Some clones in this sample may be carry-over from other donors' samples. J is TRBJ1-2 and V is TRBV6-4; D is undetermined. CDR3 residues: CASSDSNVGRYGYTF. In DNA, the CDR3 is TGTGCCAGCAGTGACTCGAACGTGGGCCGCTATGGCTACACCTTC.